Each of the 5 T cell receptor beta chains below was sequenced from the same sample in a study of blood T cell repertoires in COVID-19. Profiled with immunoSEQ multiplex PCR; TCRdb holds only in-frame clones, not every one. The sample includes 150,000 to 250,000 clones, 75% to 85% of them seen just once. Material: PBMCs or T cells enriched from blood (not recorded which). The receptors come from a man aged 40-50 years who had recovered from COVID-19.

This clone was observed at least ten times. This sequence joins TRBV4-2 and TRBJ2-1, with TRBD2 matching over 8 bases. CDR1 and CDR2 (germline): LGHNA, YNFKEQ. The CDR3 runs to 15 residues. With V trimmed by 8 bases and J by 3 bases, 9 bases remained unmatched. In DNA, the CDR3 is TGTGCCAGCTCTGACGGAGCGGGAGACTACAATGAGCAGTTCTTC. Translation gives CASSDGAGDYNEQFF.

This chain connects TRBV5-4 to TRBJ2-7; 11 nucleotides line up with TRBD2. The V and J ends lost 4 bases and 4 bases, in that order; junction bases with no gene match: 4. Germline V gene lookup returns CDR1 SGHNT and CDR2 YYREEE (reference sequence). The CDR3 spans 14 residues. DNA for the CDR3: TGTGCCAGCAGCCCCGGGACTAGCGGATACGAGCAGTACTTC. Translation: CASSPGTSGYEQYF.

This chain uses TRBV10-3 with TRBJ1-2; 7 bases agree with TRBD1. Germline V gene lookup returns CDR1 ENHRY and CDR2 SYGVKD. V trimming: 3 bases; J trimming: 8 bases; junction bases outside the gene matches: 12. CDR3 length: 15 amino acids. The CDR3 coding sequence is TGTGCCATCAGTGAATTCGACAGGGCAAGGAGGGGCTACACCTTC. Translated: CAISEFDRARRGYTF.

As for this clone: A much larger clone differs by one base, so this may be a read error. The rearrangement uses TRBV28 and TRBJ1-1, with D perhaps matching TRBD1 (6 bases). This CDR3 spans 13 amino acids. V lost 3 bases and J lost 1, with 6 bases in between. CDR1 and CDR2 (germline): MDHEN, SYDVKM. As DNA, the CDR3 is TGTGCCAGCAGTTTGGGACAGAACACTGAAGCTTTCTTT. Its translation is CASSLGQNTEAFF.

In its sample, this clone was seen once. CDR3 sequence: CASSFGSEAFF. CDR3 DNA sequence: TGTGCCAGCAGCTTCGGGTCTGAAGCTTTCTTT. The chain recombines TRBV5-4 with TRBJ1-1; D is uncertain. Germline assignment: CDR1 SGHNT and CDR2 YYREEE (reference sequence). The ends were cut back, 2 bases at V and 6 bases at J, with 5 bases in the middle. CDR3 length: 11 amino acids.